This T cell receptor (beta chain) emerged from a study of blood T cell repertoires in COVID-19. Germline CDR1 SQVTM, CDR2 ANQGSEA. The CDR3 runs to 13 residues. The V end lost 5 bases, the J end lost 2 bases, and 12 bases lay between the germline ends. This clone is a singleton in its sample. Sequenced by immunoSEQ multiplex PCR; TCRdb stores in-frame clones only, minus some. The sample shows approximately 450,000 clones, 87% of them seen only once. The chain couples TRBV29-1 to TRBJ1-2; possible D gene TRBD1, 5 bases. The sequencing input was PBMCs or T cells enriched from blood (not recorded which). The TCR originated in a woman under 30 with acute COVID-19. The CDR3 DNA reads as TGCAGCGTTCCGTCGGCAGGGAACTATGGCTACACCTTC. The encoded protein is CSVPSAGNYGYTF.